Below are 26 T cell receptor beta chains sequenced from a single sample in a study of beta chain features in type 1 diabetes. All of the isolated RNA was reverse transcribed, so expressed TCRB transcripts were sequenced. Sequencing was performed with immunoSEQ multiplex PCR; in TCRdb, only in-frame clones are kept and a portion is missing. In the table there are over 150,000 clones, approximately 13% of which are singletons. Sequenced material: central memory CD4+ T cells from blood. The receptors were gathered from a woman under 30 in good health.

The sample holds a few counts of this clone. The genes are TRBV9 and TRBJ1-2; TRBD1 aligns across 7 bases. Germline V gene lookup returns CDR1 SGDLS and CDR2 YYNGEE. The J segment lost 2 bases and the V segment lost 4 bases, leaving 2 bases of the junction unmatched. CDR3 length: 13 residues. This CDR3 is CASSPTGNYGYTF. The CDR3 bases are TGTGCCAGCAGCCCGACAGGGAACTATGGCTACACCTTC. Full variable domain (rest looked up from reference TRBV9 and TRBJ1-2): DSGVTQTPKHLITATGQRVTLRCSPRSGDLSVYWYQQSLDQGLQFLIQYYNGEERAKGNILERFSAQQFPDLHSELNLSSLELGDSALYFCASSPTGNYGYTFGSGTRLTVV.

This clone has just a few counts. The V and J genes are TRBV7-9 and TRBJ1-5; D might be TRBD1 (6 bases). The V gene lost 5 bases and the J gene lost 6 bases, with 11 bases spanning the gap. Germline-derived CDR1 and CDR2 are SEHNR and FQNEAQ (reference sequence). The CDR3 contains 13 residues. This CDR3 is CASSPGVTQPQHF. Here the CDR3 DNA reads TGTGCCAGCAGCCCAGGGGTTACTCAGCCCCAGCATTTT.

This clone occurred many times. V gene TRBV28 combines with J gene TRBJ2-3; 12 bases agree with TRBD2. This CDR3 comprises 17 residues. The V and J ends lost 8 bases and 6 bases, in that order; junction bases with no gene match: 15. CDR1 is MDHEN and CDR2 is SYDVKM in the germline V gene. CDR3 DNA sequence: TGTGCCAGCGGTTATCCCCTAGCGGGAGGGCCTCAGGATACGCAGTATTTT. This sequence encodes CASGYPLAGGPQDTQYF.

The rearrangement joins TRBV29-1 to TRBJ2-7, with 10 bases fitting TRBD2. The CDR3 consists of 13 residues. CDR1 and CDR2 from the germline V gene are SQVTM and ANQGSEA. V shed 7 bases and J 4 bases; nucleotides not matched to a gene: 7. CDR3 amino acids: CSAQPSGSYEQYF. CDR3 nucleotides: TGCAGCGCCCAACCTAGCGGGAGTTACGAGCAGTACTTC.

The CDR3 protein is CSVVGGSRYNEQFF. In DNA, the CDR3 is TGCAGCGTTGTCGGGGGTTCCCGGTACAATGAGCAGTTCTTC. The chain couples TRBV29-1 to TRBJ2-1; the D gene is possibly TRBD2 (6 bases). CDR1 and CDR2 from the germline V gene are SQVTM and ANQGSEA. The CDR3 contains 14 residues. Trimming cost V 4 bases and J 4 bases, with 14 bases left between them.

The chain is built from TRBV7-8 and TRBJ2-7; 11 nucleotides match TRBD1. The CDR3 loop spans 18 amino acids. From germline, CDR1 is SGHVS and CDR2 FQNEAQ. Germline trimming cut 1 base from V and 4 bases from J; bases unmatched to any gene: 12. As DNA, the CDR3 is TGTGCCAGCAGCTTAGGGGACAGGGGGGCTAGCGGGACATACGAGCAGTACTTC. It translates to CASSLGDRGASGTYEQYF. Complete variable domain (other parts from reference TRBV7-8 and TRBJ2-7): GAGVSQSPRYKVAKRGQDVALRCDPISGHVSLFWYQQALGQGPEFLTYFQNEAQLDKSGLPSDRFFAERPEGSVSTLKIQRTQQEDSAVYLCASSLGDRGASGTYEQYFGPGTRLTVT.

This clone was found a few times. This sequence joins TRBV5-1 and TRBJ2-1; possible D gene TRBD1, 8 bases. The CDR3 is 15 amino acids. Trimming took 4 bases from V and 4 from J, leaving 15 bases between them. Germline CDR1 is SGHRS and CDR2 is YFSETQ. This CDR3 reads CASSPEQGGYNEQFF. As DNA, the CDR3 is TGCGCCAGCAGCCCCGAACAGGGGGGGTACAATGAGCAGTTCTTC.

This clone was picked up a small number of times. The chain combines TRBV14 with TRBJ2-4; D possibly corresponds to TRBD2 (6 bases). The CDR3 is 16 residues long. CDR1 and CDR2 (germline): SGHDN, FVKESK. Trimming left V 0 bases short and J 2 bases short, with 11 bases between. In DNA form, the CDR3 reads TGTGCCAGCAGCCAAGACCTGGGAGGAACCAAAAACATTCAGTACTTC. Translation: CASSQDLGGTKNIQYF.

The rearrangement joins TRBV7-2 to TRBJ2-7; TRBD1 aligns across 11 bases. From germline, CDR1 is SGHTA and CDR2 FQGNSA. The CDR3 loop spans 16 amino acids. The J segment lost 1 base and the V segment lost 2 bases, leaving 4 bases of the junction unmatched. The CDR3 here is CASSLRGTGGSYEQYF. The CDR3 region has the DNA TGTGCCAGCAGCTTAAGAGGGACAGGGGGGTCCTACGAGCAGTACTTC.

This clone was observed a handful of times. V gene TRBV28 combines with J gene TRBJ1-2; a weak D match, TRBD1 (6 bases). Looked up from germline, CDR1 is MDHEN and CDR2 is SYDVKM. The CDR3 has 13 amino acids. In DNA form, the CDR3 reads TGTACCACCTTGGGACAAGTGGCCTATGGCTACACCTTC. Its translation is CTTLGQVAYGYTF.

This clone turned up a few times. This chain connects TRBV14 to TRBJ1-1, with 8 bases identical to TRBD1. V lost 3 bases, J lost 2 bases, and 5 bases stayed unmatched. The CDR3 is 15 residues long. Germline V CDR1 and CDR2: SGHDN, FVKESK. The CDR3 region is CASSQLTGANTEAFF. The CDR3 region has the DNA TGTGCCAGCAGCCAGTTGACAGGGGCCAACACTGAAGCTTTCTTT.

The sample holds a few counts of this clone. CDR3 sequence (DNA): TGCGCCAGCAGCCAGTGGGACAGGGCATGGGAGCAGTACTTC. It specifies CASSQWDRAWEQYF. The V and J genes are TRBV4-1 and TRBJ2-7, with 9 bases that match TRBD1. Germline V gives CDR1 MGHRA, CDR2 YSYEKL. The CDR3 has 14 residues. V gave up 3 bases and J gave up 7 bases; unmatched junction bases: 7.

This clone was counted a few times. This chain joins TRBV2 and TRBJ2-7; TRBD2 matches 7 bases. CDR3 length equals 14 residues. Germline trimming cut 2 bases from V and 6 bases from J; bases unmatched to any gene: 7. Germline V lookup: CDR1 SNHLY, CDR2 FYNNEI. The CDR3 bases are TGTGCCAGCAGTGAACTGAGCGGGGCTGGCGAGCAGTACTTC. Translating gives CASSELSGAGEQYF.

This clone came up once. The CDR3 protein is CASSLGLAERGETQYF. CDR3 coding DNA: TGTGCCAGCAGCTTAGGGCTAGCGGAGAGGGGAGAGACCCAGTACTTC. The rearrangement joins TRBV11-2 to TRBJ2-5; 7 nucleotides line up with TRBD2. After removal of 1 base from V and 4 bases from J, the junction contained 9 bases not matched to a gene. Germline V CDR1 and CDR2: SGHAT, FQNNGV. CDR3 length: 16 residues.

In its sample, this clone was seen a few times. This chain joins TRBV10-3 and TRBJ2-1; a weak D match, TRBD1 (5 bases). V lost 4 bases, J lost 9 bases, and 7 bases lay in between. CDR3 length equals 11 residues. Germline V gives CDR1 ENHRY, CDR2 SYGVKD. The CDR3 coding sequence is TGTGCCATCAGTGGACAGACTGAGCAGTTCTTC. Its translation: CAISGQTEQFF.

The chain employs TRBV7-9 and TRBJ2-1; 11 bases are a match to TRBD2. CDR1 is SEHNR, CDR2 FQNEAQ, per germline (reference sequence). The CDR3 contains 15 residues. V was pared by 4 bases and J by 6 bases, with 5 bases of the junction left unmatched. CDR3 residues: CASSWGLAVPNEQFF. CDR3 DNA: TGTGCCAGCAGCTGGGGACTAGCGGTCCCCAATGAGCAGTTCTTC.

A few counts support this clone. The chain joins TRBV2 to TRBJ1-4; TRBD1 is a possible D gene (6 bases). This CDR3 has 15 residues. CDR1 is SNHLY and CDR2 is FYNNEI in the germline V gene. V lost 6 bases to trimming and J lost 1 base, with 12 bases between them. CDR3 nucleotide sequence: TGTGCCAGCAGGGCTACGACAGGAACTAATGAAAAACTGTTTTTT. It codes for CASRATTGTNEKLFF.

V gene TRBV29-1 combines with J gene TRBJ1-1, with D possibly TRBD1 on 6 matching bases. Germline CDR1 SQVTM, CDR2 ANQGSEA. V lost 5 bases, J lost 1 base, and 17 bases lay in between. The CDR3 runs 15 residues. CDR3 DNA: TGCAGCGTTCCCACCGGGCAGGGGTCGAACACTGAAGCTTTCTTT. This encodes CSVPTGQGSNTEAFF.

The chain has TRBV7-3 and TRBJ2-1, with 9 bases aligning to TRBD2. V lost 2 bases to trimming and J lost 2 bases; unmatched junction nucleotides: 4. In germline, CDR1 is SGHTA, CDR2 FQGTGA. This CDR3 has 16 amino acids. CDR3 sequence: CASSLQAGGPYNEQFF. In nucleotides, the CDR3 is TGTGCCAGCAGCTTACAGGCGGGAGGGCCCTACAATGAGCAGTTCTTC.

This rearrangement joins TRBV27 to TRBJ2-1; possible D gene TRBD1, 6 bases. This CDR3 is 16 amino acids long. Germline-derived CDR1 and CDR2 are MNHEY and SMNVEV (reference sequence). V was cut by 7 bases and J by 4 bases, with 20 bases left in between. For the CDR3, the DNA is TGTGCCAGCACCCATTTAGACAGGTTAGGGTACAATGAGCAGTTCTTC. Residues: CASTHLDRLGYNEQFF.

The chain couples TRBV30 to TRBJ1-5; no clear D. CDR3 length: 14 amino acids. V was shortened by 1 base and J by 5 bases, with 12 bases between the two germline ends. CDR1 and CDR2 from the germline V gene are GTSNPN and SVGIG (reference sequence). CDR3 region: CAWSGVDLDQPQHF. CDR3 DNA sequence: TGTGCCTGGAGTGGAGTGGATCTAGATCAGCCCCAGCATTTT. The complete variable domain, with remaining parts taken from reference TRBV30 and TRBJ1-5, reads SQTIHQWPATLVQPVGSPLSLECTVEGTSNPNLYWYRQAAGRGLQLLFYSVGIGQISSEVPQNLSASRPQDRQFILSSKKLLLSDSGFYLCAWSGVDLDQPQHFGDGTRLSIL.

The gene calls are TRBV6-1 and TRBJ1-4; D gene uncertain. The ends were cut back, 5 bases at V and 5 bases at J, with 6 bases in the middle. This CDR3 is built from 12 residues. Per germline, CDR1 MNHNS and CDR2 SASEGT. DNA for the CDR3: TGTGCCAGCAGTCAGCGAAATGAAAAACTGTTTTTT. Its translation: CASSQRNEKLFF.

This clone was detected a few times. This chain connects TRBV4-2 to TRBJ1-2; 7 positions agree with TRBD1. CDR3 length: 14 residues. V lost 6 bases and J lost 2; bases outside the gene matches: 6. Germline CDR1 is LGHNA and CDR2 is YNFKEQ. Written as DNA, the CDR3 is TGTGCCAGCAGACGAGTGGGACAGAACTATGGCTACACCTTC. This encodes CASRRVGQNYGYTF.

The genes are TRBV7-2 and TRBJ2-3; 7 positions match TRBD2. V was clipped by 0 bases and J by 5 bases; unmatched bases: 2. The CDR3 contains 14 residues. Looked up from germline, CDR1 is SGHTA and CDR2 is FQGNSA. CDR3: CASSLAGGVDTQYF. CDR3 nucleotides: TGTGCCAGCAGCTTAGCGGGAGGGGTAGATACGCAGTATTTT.

V usage is TRBV10-3 and J usage is TRBJ2-1; 11 nucleotides align to TRBD1. Germline V CDR1 and CDR2: ENHRY, SYGVKD. The CDR3 extends over 15 amino acids. V was clipped by 4 bases and J by 7 bases; unmatched bases: 6. Here the CDR3 reads CAISGGQGVKNEQFF. In nucleotides, the CDR3 is TGTGCCATCAGTGGGGGACAGGGGGTAAAAAATGAGCAGTTCTTC.

This chain uses TRBV2 with TRBJ1-5; perhaps TRBD1 as D (5 bases). The V gene's germline CDR1 is SNHLY and CDR2 FYNNEI. Trimming stripped 7 bases from V and 1 base from J, with 14 bases between. This CDR3 region has 15 residues. This CDR3 is CASIMSTASNQPQHF. The CDR3 nucleotides are TGTGCCAGCATAATGTCGACAGCCAGCAATCAGCCCCAGCATTTT. Filled out from reference TRBV2 and TRBJ1-5, the complete variable domain reads EPEVTQTPSHQVTQMGQEVILRCVPISNHLYFYWYRQILGQKVEFLVSFYNNEISEKSEIFDDQFSVERPDGSNFTLKIRSTKLEDSAMYFCASIMSTASNQPQHFGDGTRLSIL.